Reported below is one TCR beta chain. Its antigen is undetermined. The sample originates from a study of Ad26.COV2.S vaccination and SARS-CoV-2 variants. The wider study: Once or twice, 56 days apart, Ad26.COV2.S was delivered intramuscularly.

The protocol was immunoSEQ multiplex PCR, while the TCRdb copy is restricted to in-frame clones and leaves out a portion. The profile shows some 460,000 clones, nearly 90% of them singletons. Study-wide points: Vaccine and placebo groups showed comparable non-spike TCR breadth. Following vaccination, spike-specific CD8+ and CD4+ T cell responses reportedly exhibited substantial breadth. The TCR breadth and depth analyses may have understated or missed part of the total T cell responses.

Stated treatment: roughly 18 received Ad26.COV2.S at low or high dose, single or two shots; about five received placebo; per-sample allocation not given. Samples were taken on day 63 after the first vaccine or placebo injection. The specimen was peripheral blood, collected in a trial of Ad26.COV2.S vaccine versus placebo. This receptor was obtained from a person aged 18-65 years who received the Ad26.COV2.S COVID-19 vaccine or a placebo.

CDR3 sequence (DNA): TGTGCCAGCAGCTTATACGGGTCTACCCCCGTCAAAAACATTCAGTACTTC. Encoded protein: CASSLYGSTPVKNIQYF. This chain uses TRBV7-2 with TRBJ2-4; D gene ambiguous. V lost 2 bases and J 3 bases, leaving 17 bases between the germline ends. Germline V gives CDR1 SGHTA, CDR2 FQGNSA. CDR3 length: 17 residues. The full variable domain, its missing parts supplied by reference TRBV7-2 and TRBJ2-4, is GAGVSQSPSNKVTEKGKDVELRCDPISGHTALYWYRQSLGQGLEFLIYFQGNSAPDKSGLPSDRFSAERTGGSVSTLTIQRTQQEDSAVYLCASSLYGSTPVKNIQYFGAGTRLSVL.